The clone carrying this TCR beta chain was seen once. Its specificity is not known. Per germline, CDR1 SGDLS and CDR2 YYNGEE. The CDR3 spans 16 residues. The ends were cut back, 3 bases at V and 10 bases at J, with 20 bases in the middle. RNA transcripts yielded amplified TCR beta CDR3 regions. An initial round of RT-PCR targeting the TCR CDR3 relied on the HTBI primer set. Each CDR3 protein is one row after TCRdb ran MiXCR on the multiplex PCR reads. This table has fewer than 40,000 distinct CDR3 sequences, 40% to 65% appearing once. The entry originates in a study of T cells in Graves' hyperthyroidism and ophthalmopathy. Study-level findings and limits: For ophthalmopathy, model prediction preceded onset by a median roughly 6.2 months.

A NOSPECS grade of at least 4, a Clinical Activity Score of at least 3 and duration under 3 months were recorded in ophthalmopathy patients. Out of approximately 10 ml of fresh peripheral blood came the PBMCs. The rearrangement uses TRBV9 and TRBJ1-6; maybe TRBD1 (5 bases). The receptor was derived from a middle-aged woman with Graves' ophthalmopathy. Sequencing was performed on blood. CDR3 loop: CASSAYSGGSVSPLHF. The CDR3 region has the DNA TGTGCCAGCAGCGCATATAGCGGGGGATCGGTCTCACCCCTCCACTTT.